The present T cell receptor (beta chain) was sequenced within a study of blood T cell repertoires in COVID-19. Study context: COVID-19 samples collected from the United States, Italy and Spain covered acute and convalescent phases.

The V segment lost 3 bases and the J segment 5 bases; nucleotides outside the gene matches: 0. Germline CDR1 SEHNR, CDR2 FQNEAQ (reference sequence). The CDR3 spans 13 residues. The protocol was immunoSEQ multiplex PCR, while the TCRdb copy is restricted to in-frame clones and leaves out a portion. The sample has about 97,000 clones, around nine tenths seen once. The sequence was collected from a human donor in a cohort sampled during active COVID-19. This rearrangement joins TRBV7-9 to TRBJ2-5; 10 positions agree with TRBD2. The specimen was peripheral blood. The CDR3 DNA follows: TGTGCCAGCAGCTTTAGCGGGGGGGAGACCCAGTACTTC. This gives the protein CASSFSGGETQYF.